One sample yielded the 26 T cell receptor beta chains listed below, sequenced in a study of blood T cells in healthy people across ages. A second roughly 6 to 12 cycle PCR used barcoded and J-beta primers. TCRdb recomputed calls from the 5' RACE reads with MiXCR, one row per CDR3 protein. The profile shows fewer than 2,000,000 distinct CDR3 sequences, almost 35% of them singletons. The sequencing sample was made of blood. The receptors here all came from a woman in her 30s in good health.

This clonotype occurred a few times. The chain links TRBV4-1 to TRBJ1-2, with D perhaps TRBD1 (6 bases). The CDR3 sequence is 14 residues long. Trimming cost V 3 bases and J 2 bases, with 10 bases left between them. Germline CDR1 reads MGHRA; CDR2 reads YSYEKL. The CDR3 region has the DNA TGCGCCAGCAGCCACTGGACAGAGAACTATGGCTACACCTTC. It specifies CASSHWTENYGYTF.

The gene calls are TRBV18 and TRBJ1-6; TRBD1 agrees at 7 bases. Germline V gives CDR1 KGHSH, CDR2 LQKENI. The CDR3 sequence is 15 residues long. The V segment lost 3 bases and the J segment 9 bases; nucleotides outside the gene matches: 8. The CDR3 DNA follows: TGTGCCAGCTCACCCGACAGGGACTATGGTTCACCCCTCCACTTT. Encoded protein: CASSPDRDYGSPLHF.

This clonotype was counted only a few times. The J gene is TRBJ2-3, the V gene TRBV9; D may be TRBD1 or TRBD2 (7 bases each). This CDR3 spans 22 amino acids. Germline V gene sequence: CDR1 SGDLS, CDR2 YYNGEE. V was cut by 3 bases and J by 0 bases, with 32 bases left in between. CDR3 DNA sequence: TGTGCCAGCAGCGGAGGGGGCTTACGGGGGGTCTCCCGGATGACTAGCACAGATACGCAGTATTTT. Its translation is CASSGGGLRGVSRMTSTDTQYF.

The rearrangement uses TRBV20-1 and TRBJ2-1, with 11 bases matching TRBD2. Trimming at V came to 3 bases and at J to 7 bases, leaving 5 bases not matched to a gene. Germline CDR1 is DFQATT and CDR2 is SNEGSKA (reference sequence). The CDR3 consists of 14 residues. This CDR3 reads CSASNSGGANEQFF. The CDR3 coding sequence is TGCAGTGCTAGTAATAGCGGGGGGGCAAATGAGCAGTTCTTC.

This clonotype was detected only a few times. This chain joins TRBV7-9 and TRBJ2-7; possibly TRBD2 for D (5 bases). The germline CDR1 and CDR2 sequences are SEHNR and FQNEAQ (reference sequence). V was pared by 5 bases and J by 2 bases, with 13 bases between. CDR3 length equals 14 residues. The CDR3 loop is CASSHPDGAYEQYF. DNA of the CDR3: TGTGCCAGCAGCCATCCGGACGGGGCCTACGAGCAGTACTTC.

This clonotype was counted only a few times. The genes are TRBV7-2 and TRBJ2-3; maybe TRBD2 (5 bases). CDR3 length: 15 residues. Between the trimmed V and J ends, which lost 6 bases and 2 bases, there was a span of 15 bases. Germline assignment: CDR1 SGHTA and CDR2 FQGNSA. The CDR3 DNA follows: TGTGCCAGCAGTTGGCGAATCGGGGTCACAGATACGCAGTATTTT. Its protein is CASSWRIGVTDTQYF.

About this clonotype itself: A much more abundant neighbour one base away suggests this may be a read error. The chain uses TRBV6-4 and TRBJ2-3; the match to TRBD1 covers 7 bases. The CDR3 runs 14 residues. The germline gives CDR1 MRHNA, CDR2 SNTAGT. The CDR3 here is CASSDRGPTDTRYF. DNA for the CDR3: TGTGCCAGCAGTGACAGGGGGCCCACAGATACGCGGTATTTT.

Only a few counts were recorded for this clonotype. The chain combines TRBV7-7 with TRBJ2-5; TRBD2 is a possible D gene (5 bases). V was pared by 5 bases and J by 3 bases, with 13 bases between. This CDR3 comprises 14 residues. Germline V gene sequence: CDR1 SSHAT, CDR2 FNYEAQ (reference sequence). CDR3 residues: CASSPRTRKETQYF. The CDR3 coding sequence is TGTGCCAGCAGCCCTAGGACTCGCAAAGAGACCCAGTACTTC.

In its sample, this clonotype was seen a few times. The CDR3 is CASSVALGAKETQYF. The CDR3 region has the DNA TGTGCCAGCAGCGTAGCTCTAGGGGCCAAAGAGACCCAGTACTTC. V gene TRBV9 combines with J gene TRBJ2-5, with a possible D match to TRBD1 (5 bases). The CDR3 loop spans 15 amino acids. Trimming took 0 bases from V and 3 from J, leaving 12 bases between them. CDR1 and CDR2 from the germline V gene are SGDLS and YYNGEE. The full variable domain, rest sourced from reference TRBV9 and TRBJ2-5, is DSGVTQTPKHLITATGQRVTLRCSPRSGDLSVYWYQQSLDQGLQFLIQYYNGEERAKGNILERFSAQQFPDLHSELNLSSLELGDSALYFCASSVALGAKETQYFGPGTRLLVL.

This clonotype was detected a few times. The gene calls are TRBV20-1 and TRBJ2-3; 13 bases agree with TRBD2. V shed 6 bases and J 7 bases; nucleotides not matched to a gene: 7. The V gene's germline CDR1 is DFQATT and CDR2 SNEGSKA (reference sequence). This CDR3 spans 14 amino acids. The CDR3 coding sequence is TGCAGTGCCCTGGGGACTAGCGGGGAGCATACGCAGTATTTT. It translates to CSALGTSGEHTQYF.

The V gene is TRBV6-5, the J gene TRBJ1-4; D is unresolved. Germline V gene sequence: CDR1 MNHEY, CDR2 SVGAGI. This CDR3 region has 14 residues. V was shortened by 2 bases and J by 7 bases, with 11 bases between the two germline ends. CDR3 sequence (DNA): TGTGCCAGCAGTTACGAGGCTCGAGGTGAAAAACTGTTTTTT. Protein product: CASSYEARGEKLFF.

J is TRBJ2-1 and V is TRBV20-1, with 11 bases matching TRBD2. J was trimmed by 10 bases and V by 5 bases; bases with no gene match: 13. The CDR3 loop spans 15 amino acids. The V gene's germline CDR1 is DFQATT and CDR2 SNEGSKA (reference sequence). The CDR3: CSAWGVAGGQDEQFF. CDR3 DNA: TGCAGTGCTTGGGGAGTAGCGGGAGGGCAGGACGAGCAGTTCTTC.

This chain joins TRBV20-1 and TRBJ2-5, with 8 bases matching TRBD2. V was clipped by 5 bases and J by 2 bases; unmatched bases: 10. Germline V gene sequence: CDR1 DFQATT, CDR2 SNEGSKA (reference sequence). The CDR3 is 15 residues long. The CDR3 reads CSAPSGGGYQETQYF. CDR3 DNA sequence: TGCAGTGCTCCCTCGGGAGGGGGGTATCAAGAGACCCAGTACTTC.

This clonotype was observed a few times. The chain combines TRBV9 with TRBJ1-1; 7 bases agree with TRBD1. The CDR3 consists of 15 residues. Losses at the gene ends were 0 bases for V and 0 bases for J; bases not matched to a gene: 2. Per germline, CDR1 SGDLS and CDR2 YYNGEE. The DNA of the CDR3 is TGTGCCAGCAGCGTAGGGACAGGTTTGAACACTGAAGCTTTCTTT. Encoded protein: CASSVGTGLNTEAFF.

The chain joins TRBV4-1 to TRBJ2-7, with a tentative D call TRBD1 (6 bases). The germline CDR1 and CDR2 sequences are MGHRA and YSYEKL. V lost 3 bases, J lost 0 bases, and 9 bases lay in between. This CDR3 comprises 14 residues. The CDR3 here is CASSHRGPSYEQYF. In DNA, the CDR3 is TGCGCCAGCAGCCACAGGGGCCCCTCCTACGAGCAGTACTTC.

This clonotype was seen a handful of times. This chain uses TRBV5-1 with TRBJ2-5; 7 nucleotides align to TRBD1. V trimming: 7 bases; J trimming: 1 base; junction bases outside the gene matches: 10. Germline lookup yields CDR1 SGHRS and CDR2 YFSETQ. The CDR3 runs to 15 residues. The CDR3 DNA follows: TGCGCCAGCCGGTACCGGGACAGTGTCCAAGAGACCCAGTACTTC. This encodes CASRYRDSVQETQYF.

This clonotype was observed a handful of times. V is TRBV9 and J is TRBJ2-7; tentatively, D is TRBD1 (6 bases). Trimming pared 0 bases from V and 0 bases from J, leaving 13 bases between. This CDR3 contains 16 residues. Germline assignment: CDR1 SGDLS and CDR2 YYNGEE. Written as DNA, the CDR3 is TGTGCCAGCAGCGTAGTAGCTCGGGACACCTCCTACGAGCAGTACTTC. Translated: CASSVVARDTSYEQYF.

The chain is built from TRBV24-1 and TRBJ2-1; D possibly corresponds to TRBD2 (6 bases). Germline-derived CDR1 and CDR2 are KGHDR and SFDVKD. Trimming stripped 4 bases from V and 4 bases from J, with 16 bases between. CDR3 length: 16 residues. CDR3 DNA sequence: TGTGCCACCAGTGACCCCGGGGCGCGGGGTTACAATGAGCAGTTCTTC. This translates into CATSDPGARGYNEQFF.

This clonotype was seen a few times. The V gene is TRBV6-6, the J gene TRBJ2-3; D is undetermined. V was clipped by 0 bases and J by 4 bases, with 11 bases between them. The CDR3 runs 15 residues. Germline-derived CDR1 and CDR2 are MNHNY and SVGAGI (reference sequence). CDR3 in amino acids: CASSYSTRTPDTQYF. Written as DNA, the CDR3 is TGTGCCAGCAGTTACTCGACGAGAACCCCAGATACGCAGTATTTT.

This chain connects TRBV28 to TRBJ2-7; maybe TRBD2 (5 bases). V gave up 3 bases and J gave up 2 bases, with 11 bases separating them. This CDR3 contains 14 residues. The germline gives CDR1 MDHEN, CDR2 SYDVKM. The CDR3: CASSFGRGAYEQYF. In DNA form, the CDR3 reads TGTGCCAGCAGTTTCGGCCGGGGAGCCTACGAGCAGTACTTC.

V gene TRBV20-1 combines with J gene TRBJ2-1; D is uncertain. Trimming left V 5 bases short and J 7 bases short, with 15 bases between. This CDR3 spans 13 amino acids. Per the germline V gene, CDR1 is DFQATT and CDR2 is SNEGSKA (reference sequence). CDR3 bases: TGCAGTGCTGACACGTCGGGTCTAAATGAGCAGTTCTTC. Translating gives CSADTSGLNEQFF.

This chain joins TRBV12-3 or TRBV12-4 and TRBJ2-7; perhaps D is TRBD1 or TRBD2 (5 bases each). CDR3 length equals 14 residues. Trimming removed 5 bases at V and 2 bases at J, with 13 bases between. CDR3 DNA: TGTGCCAGCAGTACGAGGGACGGCCCCTACGAGCAGTACTTC. Residues: CASSTRDGPYEQYF.

The chain joins TRBV5-1 to TRBJ2-1; D tentatively reads TRBD1 or TRBD2 (6 bases each). The CDR3 contains 15 residues. CDR1 is SGHRS, CDR2 YFSETQ, per germline. Trimming left V 0 bases short and J 6 bases short, with 13 bases between. CDR3 region: CASSLGLGGPNEQFF. The DNA for the CDR3 is TGCGCCAGCAGCTTGGGGCTAGGGGGGCCCAATGAGCAGTTCTTC.

There are many counts of this clonotype. CDR3 DNA: TGCAGTGCTGAAGAGGGGGGTATGAACACTGAAGCTTTCTTT. Its translation is CSAEEGGMNTEAFF. V usage is TRBV20-1 and J usage is TRBJ1-1; D is possibly TRBD1 (6 bases). Germline loops: CDR1 DFQATT, CDR2 SNEGSKA (reference sequence). This CDR3 contains 14 residues. V was clipped by 5 bases and J by 0 bases, with 13 bases between them.

This clonotype was seen a single time. The chain combines TRBV6-4 with TRBJ2-3; TRBD2 aligns across 8 bases. The germline CDR1 and CDR2 sequences are MRHNA and SNTAGT. After removal of 9 bases from V and 2 bases from J, the junction contained 4 bases not matched to a gene. The CDR3 contains 13 residues. In nucleotides, the CDR3 is TGTGCCAGAGAGACTAGCGACACAGATACGCAGTATTTT. Protein product: CARETSDTDTQYF.

Concerning this clonotype itself: A much bigger clone sits one base away, suggesting this may be a read error. J is TRBJ2-1 and V is TRBV29-1; 9 bases agree with TRBD2. CDR1 is SQVTM, CDR2 ANQGSEA, per germline. This CDR3 spans 17 amino acids. The CDR3 DNA follows: TGCGGCGTTAAGGCCAGCGGGGGGCCTTGGGTGAACAATGAGCAGTTCTTC. Amino acid sequence: CGVKASGGPWVNNEQFF.